The next 26 T cell receptor beta chains were all read from a single sample in a study of blood T cell repertoires in COVID-19. Produced via immunoSEQ multiplex PCR; TCRdb's table is partial and in-frame only. The table lists hundreds of thousands of clones, 85% to 90% of them singletons, with approximately 4% in the top ten. The sequenced material came from peripheral blood. The receptors originated from a woman aged 45-59 years with active or convalescent COVID-19.

The J gene is TRBJ1-6, the V gene TRBV7-8; D is uncertain. V was shortened by 5 bases and J by 9 bases, with 17 bases between the two germline ends. The CDR3 is made up of 15 amino acids. Germline values: CDR1 SGHVS, CDR2 FQNEAQ. For the CDR3, the DNA is TGTGCCAGCAGCCTAAGGTCGGCAGAGCGTTCACCCCTCCACTTT. Its translation: CASSLRSAERSPLHF.

This clone has just a few counts. The chain is built from TRBV2 and TRBJ1-2; D possibly corresponds to TRBD1 (6 bases). This CDR3 is 15 amino acids long. The V gene lost 6 bases and the J gene lost 7 bases, with 21 bases spanning the gap. The germline V gene has CDR1 SNHLY and CDR2 FYNNEI. The CDR3 DNA reads TGTGCCAGCAGACCGCGAGGGGGATACAGCGGTGGCTACACCTTC. This translates into CASRPRGGYSGGYTF.

The V and J genes are TRBV28 and TRBJ1-2; the D is unclear. Trimming stripped 2 bases from V and 4 bases from J, with 5 bases between. The CDR3 is 12 amino acids. Per the germline V gene, CDR1 is MDHEN and CDR2 is SYDVKM. CDR3 sequence: CASSLEAYGYTF. The CDR3 DNA is TGTGCCAGCAGTTTAGAGGCCTATGGCTACACCTTC.

The rearrangement links TRBV4-3 to TRBJ2-3, with TRBD1 matching 9 bases. J was trimmed by 5 bases and V by 4 bases; bases with no gene match: 7. This CDR3 contains 15 residues. Germline V gives CDR1 LGHNA, CDR2 YSLEER. The CDR3 coding sequence is TGCGCCAGCAGCCCCACCGACAGGGGGAAAGATACGCAGTATTTT. Translation: CASSPTDRGKDTQYF.

The chain joins TRBV6-5 to TRBJ1-6; 9 bases fit TRBD1. The CDR3 sequence is 15 residues long. J lost 10 bases, V lost 2 bases, and 6 bases had no gene match. Looked up from germline, CDR1 is MNHEY and CDR2 is SVGAGI. CDR3 sequence (DNA): TGTGCCAGCAGTTACGTCACAGGGGGCCGGTCACCCCTCCACTTT. This codes for CASSYVTGGRSPLHF.

The rearrangement joins TRBV5-8 to TRBJ1-3; no clear D gene. V lost 3 bases to trimming and J lost 0 bases, with 13 bases between them. The CDR3 has 16 residues. In germline, CDR1 is SGHTS, CDR2 YDEGEE. This CDR3 reads CASSSAGSGSGNTIYF. CDR3 nucleotide sequence: TGTGCCAGCAGCTCCGCGGGGTCGGGCTCTGGAAACACCATATATTTT.

The chain couples TRBV6-2 or TRBV6-3 to TRBJ1-2, with 8 bases fitting TRBD1. Germline lookup yields CDR1 MNHEY and CDR2 SVGEGT. The CDR3 has 15 amino acids. Trimming at V came to 4 bases and at J to 4 bases, leaving 8 bases not matched to a gene. The CDR3 bases are TGTGCCAGCAGTTCAAACCCCGACAGGGGCTATGGCTACACCTTC. Translating gives CASSSNPDRGYGYTF.

V and J are TRBV30 and TRBJ2-7, with 9 bases lining up with TRBD1. This CDR3 comprises 14 residues. Germline-derived CDR1 and CDR2 are GTSNPN and SVGIG (reference sequence). The V and J ends lost 1 base and 5 bases, in that order; junction bases with no gene match: 6. The CDR3 nucleotides are TGTGCCTGGAGTGCCCAACAGGGGGCAAACGAGCAGTACTTC. It translates to CAWSAQQGANEQYF.

The V gene is TRBV29-1, the J gene TRBJ2-7; a possible D gene is TRBD1 (6 bases). The CDR3 sequence is 12 residues long. Germline V gene sequence: CDR1 SQVTM, CDR2 ANQGSEA. V lost 2 bases and J 4 bases, leaving 9 bases between the germline ends. In DNA form, the CDR3 reads TGCAGCGTTGAACAGGGGATATACGAGCAGTACTTC. Translating it yields CSVEQGIYEQYF.

The genes are TRBV18 and TRBJ1-1; D perhaps matches TRBD1 (6 bases). Germline V gene data show CDR1 as KGHSH and CDR2 as LQKENI. CDR3 length: 13 residues. Deletions cut 5 bases from V and 6 bases from J, with 13 bases between. CDR3 amino acids: CASSALQGPEAFF. DNA for the CDR3: TGTGCCAGCTCAGCCTTACAGGGCCCTGAAGCTTTCTTT.

This chain connects TRBV6-6 to TRBJ1-4, with 10 bases fitting TRBD1. CDR1 MNHNY and CDR2 SVGAGI come from the germline V gene (reference sequence). The CDR3 loop spans 15 amino acids. V trimming: 5 bases; J trimming: 8 bases; junction bases outside the gene matches: 8. CDR3: CASSKDRGQGEKLFF. CDR3 in DNA: TGTGCCAGCAGTAAAGACAGGGGGCAGGGGGAAAAACTGTTTTTT.

The rearrangement joins TRBV11-3 to TRBJ2-3; 12 bases are a match to TRBD2. V was clipped by 4 bases and J by 2 bases; unmatched bases: 4. The CDR3 is made up of 16 amino acids. CDR1 and CDR2 from the germline V gene are SGHNT and YENEEA. The chain's CDR3 is CASSSRLAGDTDTQYF. The CDR3 DNA follows: TGTGCCAGCAGCTCACGACTAGCGGGGGACACAGATACGCAGTATTTT.

The rearrangement links TRBV3-1 (or the pseudogene TRBV3-2) to TRBJ1-3, with unresolved D. Germline V CDR1 and CDR2: LGHDT, YNNKEL (reference sequence). Deletions cut 5 bases from V and 9 bases from J, with 23 bases between. The CDR3 has 16 residues. The CDR3 nucleotides read TGTGCCAGCAGCTATGGGCCCCAAGGGCCTGGAGGCACCATATATTTT. Translation: CASSYGPQGPGGTIYF.

V gene TRBV7-9 combines with J gene TRBJ2-7; 9 bases match TRBD2. The ends lost 2 bases at V and 2 bases at J; junction bases unmatched: 10. CDR1 and CDR2 from the germline V gene are SEHNR and FQNEAQ (reference sequence). The CDR3 totals 17 residues. The CDR3 sequence: CASSLSPRGRDTYEQYF. In DNA form, the CDR3 reads TGTGCCAGCAGCTTATCCCCCCGCGGGAGGGACACCTACGAGCAGTACTTC. The full variable domain, completed using reference TRBV7-9 and TRBJ2-7, is DTGVSQNPRHKITKRGQNVTFRCDPISEHNRLYWYRQTLGQGPEFLTYFQNEAQLEKSRLLSDRFSAERPKGSFSTLEIQRTEQGDSAMYLCASSLSPRGRDTYEQYFGPGTRLTVT.

The chain has TRBV19 and TRBJ1-2, with 9 positions matching TRBD1. In germline, CDR1 is LNHDA, CDR2 SQIVND (reference sequence). The CDR3 length is 15 residues. V trimming: 3 bases; J trimming: 1 base; junction bases outside the gene matches: 3. CDR3 nucleotide sequence: TGTGCCAGTAGTATCGGACAGGGGCTTAACTATGGCTACACCTTC. This translates into CASSIGQGLNYGYTF.

This chain links TRBV30 with TRBJ2-7; TRBD2 matches at 9 bases. Germline V gives CDR1 GTSNPN, CDR2 SVGIG (reference sequence). V trimming: 2 bases; J trimming: 2 bases; junction bases outside the gene matches: 7. This CDR3 has 15 amino acids. CDR3 DNA sequence: TGTGCCTGGAGTCTATTAGCGGGAGAAGCCTACGAGCAGTACTTC. Translation: CAWSLLAGEAYEQYF.

The gene calls are TRBV5-4 and TRBJ1-2, with D perhaps TRBD1 (6 bases). Trimming removed 1 base at V and 2 bases at J, with 9 bases between. Looked up from germline, CDR1 is SGHNT and CDR2 is YYREEE (reference sequence). CDR3 length equals 14 residues. The CDR3 sequence is CASSLTGQNYGYTF. CDR3 DNA: TGTGCCAGCAGCTTGACAGGGCAAAACTATGGCTACACCTTC.

V usage is TRBV10-3 and J usage is TRBJ2-3; no reliable D call. V shed 3 bases and J shed 2 bases, with 9 bases lying between them. Germline values: CDR1 ENHRY, CDR2 SYGVKD. This CDR3 spans 14 amino acids. CDR3 nucleotide sequence: TGTGCCATCAGTGACCCCCCTCCCACAGATACGCAGTATTTT. It translates to CAISDPPPTDTQYF.

This clone was detected once. The V call is TRBV5-1, the J call TRBJ2-7, with D perhaps TRBD1 (5 bases). This CDR3 contains 13 residues. V was shortened by 2 bases and J by 0 bases, with 6 bases between the two germline ends. The V gene's germline CDR1 is SGHRS and CDR2 YFSETQ. The CDR3 region has the DNA TGCGCCAGCAGCTTCGACAGCTCCTACGAGCAGTACTTC. Its protein product is CASSFDSSYEQYF.

This clone was detected once. The chain joins TRBV19 to TRBJ2-1, with TRBD2 identical over 11 bases. This CDR3 has 17 amino acids. Per germline, CDR1 LNHDA and CDR2 SQIVND (reference sequence). V trimming: 4 bases; J trimming: 0 bases; junction bases outside the gene matches: 5. The CDR3 DNA reads as TGTGCCAGTAGTACCTCCGGGACTAGCGGCTCCTACAATGAGCAGTTCTTC. Translating it yields CASSTSGTSGSYNEQFF.

The chain combines TRBV7-2 with TRBJ2-3; D is perhaps TRBD1 (6 bases). The CDR3 is 13 amino acids. V lost 5 bases and J lost 1, with 7 bases in between. Germline assignment: CDR1 SGHTA and CDR2 FQGNSA. The DNA of the CDR3 is TGTGCCAGCAGCCCAGGGGGCACAGATACGCAGTATTTT. It is translated as CASSPGGTDTQYF.

This sequence joins TRBV7-9 and TRBJ2-7; 10 bases match TRBD1. The J segment lost 3 bases and the V segment lost 3 bases, leaving 11 bases of the junction unmatched. Germline CDR1 reads SEHNR; CDR2 reads FQNEAQ (reference sequence). The CDR3 is made up of 17 amino acids. In DNA form, the CDR3 reads TGTGCCAGCAGCTTCTCCCAACGGACAGGGGGAGACTACGAGCAGTACTTC. It specifies CASSFSQRTGGDYEQYF.

The chain uses TRBV5-1 and TRBJ1-6; no firm D call. CDR1 is SGHRS and CDR2 is YFSETQ in the germline V gene. The CDR3 has 13 residues. The V gene lost 5 bases and the J gene lost 6 bases, with 9 bases spanning the gap. CDR3 sequence: CASRKEVNSPLHF. The CDR3 nucleotides read TGCGCCAGCAGAAAGGAGGTTAATTCACCCCTCCACTTT.

The J gene is TRBJ1-1, the V gene TRBV4-3; no definite D call. V lost 4 bases and J 3 bases, leaving 15 bases between the germline ends. Germline V lookup: CDR1 LGHNA, CDR2 YSLEER. The CDR3 extends over 15 amino acids. For the CDR3, the DNA is TGCGCCAGCAGCCCTAGCGGGATTTTGGACACTGAAGCTTTCTTT. Amino acid sequence: CASSPSGILDTEAFF.

CDR3 residues: CAWSPGGSNEQFF. In DNA, the CDR3 is TGTGCCTGGAGTCCCGGCGGGAGCAATGAGCAGTTCTTC. The V gene is TRBV30, the J gene TRBJ2-1; 7 bases align to TRBD2. This CDR3 contains 13 residues. Looked up from germline, CDR1 is GTSNPN and CDR2 is SVGIG (reference sequence). The V and J ends lost 2 bases and 6 bases, in that order; junction bases with no gene match: 4.

The rearrangement links TRBV5-8 to TRBJ1-1, with 8 bases that match TRBD1. CDR3 length: 16 residues. Per the germline V gene, CDR1 is SGHTS and CDR2 is YDEGEE. After removal of 1 base from V and 3 bases from J, the junction contained 8 bases not matched to a gene. CDR3 DNA: TGTGCCAGCAGCTTGTGGGGGTTGGACAGGGACACTGAAGCTTTCTTT. As protein: CASSLWGLDRDTEAFF.